This is a list of T cell receptor beta chains from one sample in a study of blood T cell repertoires in COVID-19. Sequenced by immunoSEQ multiplex PCR; TCRdb stores in-frame clones only, minus some. Of about 310,000 clones listed, around 91% were seen once; the top ten hold 9.5%. The sequenced material came from PBMCs or T cells enriched from blood (not recorded which). These receptor sequences come from a woman in her forties who had recovered from COVID-19. Both conserved end residues are part of each CDR3. The D gene is left open where the match is weak. For some rows the clone size is stated as once, few or many, or as a class when expanded; others skip it.

.,TRBJ2-1,.,TRBV27,CATLSGNFNEQFF,TGTGCCACCTTATCAGGGAACTTCAATGAGCAGTTCTTC
.,TRBJ1-3,once,TRBV6-6,CASSYSPQGGNTIYF,TGTGCCAGCAGTTACTCCCCCCAGGGGGGAAACACCATATATTTT
.,TRBJ1-1,.,TRBV20-1,CSAHRVGEAFF,TGCAGTGCTCACAGGGTTGGTGAAGCTTTCTTT
.,TRBJ1-1,many,TRBV30,CAWNGQTDTEAFF,TGTGCCTGGAACGGACAGACCGACACTGAAGCTTTCTTT
.,TRBJ2-7,few,TRBV19,CASSMGATGTRNEQYF,TGTGCCAGTAGTATGGGTGCAACAGGAACAAGGAACGAGCAGTACTTC
.,TRBJ2-6,.,TRBV9,CASSVDPRQTLSGANVLTF,TGTGCCAGCAGCGTAGATCCCCGACAGACGCTATCTGGGGCCAACGTCCTGACTTTC
.,TRBJ2-7,once,TRBV6-5,CASISGVSYEQYF,TGTGCCAGCATCTCGGGGGTCTCCTACGAGCAGTACTTC
TRBD2,TRBJ2-7,.,TRBV18,CASSQRELPYEQYF,TGTGCCAGCTCACAGCGGGAGTTACCTTACGAGCAGTACTTC
.,TRBJ2-3,.,TRBV7-7,CASSLGTGSGTDTQYF,TGTGCTAGCAGCTTAGGCACCGGGTCGGGCACAGATACGCAGTATTTT
.,TRBJ1-5,.,TRBV25-1,CASSEYGSTGPQHF,TGTGCCAGCAGTGAATATGGGTCCACGGGGCCCCAGCATTTT
TRBD2,TRBJ2-1,.,TRBV4-1,CASSQEGGSFSGEQFF,TGCGCCAGCAGCCAAGAGGGCGGGAGCTTTTCTGGTGAGCAGTTCTTC
.,TRBJ2-2,once,TRBV3-1/TRBV3-2,CASSQLGNTGELFF,TGTGCCAGCAGCCAACTAGGGAACACCGGGGAGCTGTTTTTT
TRBD2,TRBJ2-1,.,TRBV5-6,CASSMGLAGNNEQFF,TGTGCCAGCAGCATGGGACTAGCGGGGAACAATGAGCAGTTCTTC
.,TRBJ2-5,.,TRBV2,CASSEPGVTQYF,TGTGCCAGCAGTGAACCGGGGGTGACCCAGTACTTC
TRBD1,TRBJ1-3,.,TRBV10-3,CAISLSGGTGNTIYF,TGTGCCATCAGCCTGTCAGGGGGGACGGGAAACACCATATATTTT
.,TRBJ1-2,.,TRBV18,CASSPAAAYGYTF,TGTGCCAGCTCACCGGCGGCAGCCTATGGCTACACCTTC
.,TRBJ2-7,.,TRBV27,CASSLGGTYEQYF,TGTGCCAGCAGTTTGGGAGGAACCTACGAGCAGTACTTC
TRBD1,TRBJ2-7,.,TRBV30,CAWSVQGYEQYF,TGTGCCTGGAGTGTACAGGGGTACGAGCAGTACTTC
.,TRBJ1-2,.,TRBV6-5,CASTDGIYGYTF,TGTGCCAGCACAGACGGGATCTATGGCTACACCTTC
TRBD1,TRBJ2-5,.,TRBV9,CASASGGQETQYF,TGTGCCAGCGCCTCAGGGGGCCAAGAGACCCAGTACTTC
TRBD2,TRBJ2-4,.,TRBV30,CAWTGLAGVSSNIQYF,TGTGCCTGGACCGGACTAGCGGGAGTGAGTAGCAACATTCAGTACTTC
.,TRBJ2-7,.,TRBV7-2,CASSFRTRGGYEQYF,TGTGCCAGCAGCTTCCGGACTAGGGGGGGCTACGAGCAGTACTTC
TRBD1,TRBJ1-6,.,TRBV7-9,CASSLLQGDDSPLHF,TGTGCCAGCAGCTTGTTACAGGGGGATGATTCACCCCTCCACTTT
.,TRBJ2-3,.,TRBV11-3,CASSPDITDTQYF,TGTGCCAGCAGCCCCGACATCACAGATACGCAGTATTTT
.,TRBJ2-7,few,TRBV5-1,CASSLDNEQYF,TGCGCCAGCAGCTTGGACAACGAGCAGTACTTC
TRBD1,TRBJ2-7,.,TRBV10-2,CASEDRDGQYF,TGCGCCAGCGAGGACAGGGATGGGCAGTACTTC